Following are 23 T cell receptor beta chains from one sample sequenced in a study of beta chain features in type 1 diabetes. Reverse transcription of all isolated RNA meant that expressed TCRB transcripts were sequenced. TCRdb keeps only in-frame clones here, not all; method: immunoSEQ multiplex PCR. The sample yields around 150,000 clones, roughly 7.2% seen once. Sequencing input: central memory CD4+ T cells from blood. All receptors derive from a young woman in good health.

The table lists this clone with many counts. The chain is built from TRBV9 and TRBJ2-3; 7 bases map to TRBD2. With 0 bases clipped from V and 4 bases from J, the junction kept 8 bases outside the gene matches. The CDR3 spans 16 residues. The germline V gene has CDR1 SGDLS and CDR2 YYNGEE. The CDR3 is CASSVDRSGGSDTQYF. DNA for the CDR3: TGTGCCAGCAGCGTAGATCGATCGGGAGGTTCAGATACGCAGTATTTT.

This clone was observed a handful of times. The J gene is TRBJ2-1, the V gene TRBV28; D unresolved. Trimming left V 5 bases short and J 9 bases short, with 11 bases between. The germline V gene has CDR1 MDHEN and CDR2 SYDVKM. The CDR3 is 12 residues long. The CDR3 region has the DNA TGTGCCAGCAGTATACCCCGGGTTGAGCAGTTCTTC. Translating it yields CASSIPRVEQFF.

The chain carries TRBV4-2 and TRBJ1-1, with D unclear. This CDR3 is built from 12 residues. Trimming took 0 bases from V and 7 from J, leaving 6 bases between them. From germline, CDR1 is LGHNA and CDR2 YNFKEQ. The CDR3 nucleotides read TGTGCCAGCAGCCAAGATCTCTTTGAAGCTTTCTTT. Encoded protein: CASSQDLFEAFF.

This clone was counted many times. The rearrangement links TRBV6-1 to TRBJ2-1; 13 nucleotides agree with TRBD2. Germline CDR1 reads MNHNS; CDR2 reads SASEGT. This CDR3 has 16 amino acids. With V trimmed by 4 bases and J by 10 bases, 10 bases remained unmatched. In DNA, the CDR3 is TGTGCCAGCAGTGGGACTAGCGGGAGCCCAATAGCGGAGCAGTTCTTC. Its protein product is CASSGTSGSPIAEQFF.

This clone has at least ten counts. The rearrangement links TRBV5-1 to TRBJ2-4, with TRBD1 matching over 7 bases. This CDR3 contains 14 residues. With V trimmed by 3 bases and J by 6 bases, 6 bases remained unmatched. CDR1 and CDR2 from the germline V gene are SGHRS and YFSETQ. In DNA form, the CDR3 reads TGCGCCAGCAGCTCAGAGGGGGCAGGAAACATTCAGTACTTC. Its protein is CASSSEGAGNIQYF.

The CDR3 loop reads CASSGTALAGAPNEQFF. The CDR3 nucleotides are TGTGCCAGCAGCGGGACCGCCCTAGCGGGGGCACCAAATGAGCAGTTCTTC. This rearrangement joins TRBV9 to TRBJ2-1; 10 nucleotides line up with TRBD2. CDR3 length: 17 amino acids. Germline loops: CDR1 SGDLS, CDR2 YYNGEE. V was clipped by 3 bases and J by 7 bases; unmatched bases: 13.

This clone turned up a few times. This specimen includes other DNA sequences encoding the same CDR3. The CDR3 DNA reads as TGTGCCAGCAGTGAGAGACAAATGAACACTGAAGCTTTCTTT. This gives the protein CASSERQMNTEAFF. The rearrangement links TRBV2 to TRBJ1-1; D is unclear. V was pared by 3 bases and J by 0 bases, with 8 bases between. There are 14 residues in the CDR3. Germline assignment: CDR1 SNHLY and CDR2 FYNNEI.

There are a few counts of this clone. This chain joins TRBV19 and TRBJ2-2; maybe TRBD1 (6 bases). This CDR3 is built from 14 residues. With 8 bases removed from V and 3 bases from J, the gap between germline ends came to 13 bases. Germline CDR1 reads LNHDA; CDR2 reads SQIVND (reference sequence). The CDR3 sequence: CASGTGTHTGELFF. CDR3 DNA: TGTGCCAGTGGGACCGGGACACACACCGGGGAGCTGTTTTTT.

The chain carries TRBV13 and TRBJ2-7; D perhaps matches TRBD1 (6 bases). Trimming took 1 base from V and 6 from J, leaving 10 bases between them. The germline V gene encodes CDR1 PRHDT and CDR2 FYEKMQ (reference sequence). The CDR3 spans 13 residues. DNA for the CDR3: TGTGCCAGCAGCTTAGATACAGGGACCGAGCAGTACTTC. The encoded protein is CASSLDTGTEQYF.

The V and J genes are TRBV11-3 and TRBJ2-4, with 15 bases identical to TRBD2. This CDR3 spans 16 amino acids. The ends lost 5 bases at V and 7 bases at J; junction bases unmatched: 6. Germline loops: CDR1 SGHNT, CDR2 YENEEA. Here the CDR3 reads CASSKGLAGGQNIQYF. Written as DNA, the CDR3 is TGTGCCAGCAGCAAGGGACTAGCGGGAGGTCAGAACATTCAGTACTTC.

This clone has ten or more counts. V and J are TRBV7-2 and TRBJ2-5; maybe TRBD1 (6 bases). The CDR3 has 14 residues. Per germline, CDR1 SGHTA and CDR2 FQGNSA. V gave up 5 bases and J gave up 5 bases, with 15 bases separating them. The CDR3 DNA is TGTGCCAGCAGCAAACAGGGTGTGAGGGAGACCCAGTACTTC. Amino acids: CASSKQGVRETQYF.

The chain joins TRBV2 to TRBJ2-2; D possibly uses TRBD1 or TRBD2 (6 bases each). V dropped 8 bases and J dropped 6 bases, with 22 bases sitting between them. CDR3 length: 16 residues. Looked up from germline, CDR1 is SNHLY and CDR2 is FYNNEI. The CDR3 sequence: CASRGGNRDPPGELFF. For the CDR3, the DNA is TGTGCCAGCCGTGGGGGGAACAGGGATCCCCCCGGGGAGCTGTTTTTT.

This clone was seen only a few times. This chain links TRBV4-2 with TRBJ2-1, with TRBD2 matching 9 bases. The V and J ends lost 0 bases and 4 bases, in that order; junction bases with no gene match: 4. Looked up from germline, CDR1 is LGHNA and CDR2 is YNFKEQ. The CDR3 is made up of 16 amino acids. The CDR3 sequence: CASSQDWTSAYNEQFF. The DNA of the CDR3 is TGTGCCAGCAGCCAAGATTGGACTAGCGCGTACAATGAGCAGTTCTTC.

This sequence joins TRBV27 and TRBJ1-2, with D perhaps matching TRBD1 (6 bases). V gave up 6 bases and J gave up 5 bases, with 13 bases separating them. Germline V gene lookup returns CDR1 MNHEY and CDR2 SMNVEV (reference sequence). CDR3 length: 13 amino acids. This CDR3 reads CASRLDRHYGYTF. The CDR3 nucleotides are TGTGCCAGCAGGCTGGACAGACATTATGGCTACACCTTC.

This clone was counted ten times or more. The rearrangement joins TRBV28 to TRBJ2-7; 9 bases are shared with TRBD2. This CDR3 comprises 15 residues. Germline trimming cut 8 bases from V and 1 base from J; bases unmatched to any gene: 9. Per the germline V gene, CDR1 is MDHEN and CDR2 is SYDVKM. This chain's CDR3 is CASYSGTSISYEQYF. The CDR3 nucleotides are TGTGCCAGCTATTCCGGGACTAGCATTTCCTACGAGCAGTACTTC. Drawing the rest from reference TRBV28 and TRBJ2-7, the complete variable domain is DVKVTQSSRYLVKRTGEKVFLECVQDMDHENMFWYRQDPGLGLRLIYFSYDVKMKEKGDIPEGYSVSREKKERFSLILESASTNQTSMYLCASYSGTSISYEQYFGPGTRLTVT.

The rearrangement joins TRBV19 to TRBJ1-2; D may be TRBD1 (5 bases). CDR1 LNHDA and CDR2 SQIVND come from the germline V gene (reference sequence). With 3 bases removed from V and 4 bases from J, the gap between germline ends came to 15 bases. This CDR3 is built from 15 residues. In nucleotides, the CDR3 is TGTGCCAGTAGTATGGGGCGGCAGGCCCGCTATGGCTACACCTTC. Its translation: CASSMGRQARYGYTF. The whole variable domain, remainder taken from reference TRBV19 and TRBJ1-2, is DGGITQSPKYLFRKEGQNVTLSCEQNLNHDAMYWYRQDPGQGLRLIYYSQIVNDFQKGDIAEGYSVSREKKESFPLTVTSAQKNPTAFYLCASSMGRQARYGYTFGSGTRLTVV.

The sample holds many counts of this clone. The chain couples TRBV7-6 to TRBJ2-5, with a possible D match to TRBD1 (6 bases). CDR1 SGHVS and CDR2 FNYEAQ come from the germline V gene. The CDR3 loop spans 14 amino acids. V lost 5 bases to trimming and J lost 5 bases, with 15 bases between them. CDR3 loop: CASSLSTGLETQYF. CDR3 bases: TGTGCCAGCAGCCTTTCAACAGGGTTGGAGACCCAGTACTTC.

CDR3 region: CASSSGLKTDTQYF. In nucleotides, the CDR3 is TGTGCCAGCAGCTCTGGACTAAAGACAGATACGCAGTATTTT. This sequence joins TRBV7-3 and TRBJ2-3, with D perhaps matching TRBD2 (6 bases). Trimming removed 4 bases from V and 3 bases from J, with 11 bases in between. In germline, CDR1 is SGHTA, CDR2 FQGTGA. This CDR3 is 14 amino acids long.

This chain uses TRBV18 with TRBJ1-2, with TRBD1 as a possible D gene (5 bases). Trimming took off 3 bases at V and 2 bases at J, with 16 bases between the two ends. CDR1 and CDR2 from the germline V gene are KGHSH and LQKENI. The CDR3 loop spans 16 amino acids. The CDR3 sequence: CASSPGWGTENYGYTF. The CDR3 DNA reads TGTGCCAGCTCACCGGGTTGGGGGACTGAGAACTATGGCTACACCTTC.

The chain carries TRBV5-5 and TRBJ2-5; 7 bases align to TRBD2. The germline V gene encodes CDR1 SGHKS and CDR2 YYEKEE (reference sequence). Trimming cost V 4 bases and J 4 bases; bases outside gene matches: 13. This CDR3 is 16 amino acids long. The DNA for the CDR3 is TGTGCCAGCAGCACCCGGATAGCGGGTTCAACAGAGACCCAGTACTTC. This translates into CASSTRIAGSTETQYF. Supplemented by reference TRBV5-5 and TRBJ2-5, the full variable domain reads DAGVTQSPTHLIKTRGQQVTLRCSPISGHKSVSWYQQVLGQGPQFIFQYYEKEERGRGNFPDRFSARQFPNYSSELNVNALLLGDSALYLCASSTRIAGSTETQYFGPGTRLLVL.

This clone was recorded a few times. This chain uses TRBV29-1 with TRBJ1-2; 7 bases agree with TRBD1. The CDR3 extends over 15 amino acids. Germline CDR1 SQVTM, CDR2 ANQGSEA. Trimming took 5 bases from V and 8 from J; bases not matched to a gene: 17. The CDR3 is CSVQGVSGLGGGYTF. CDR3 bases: TGCAGCGTTCAGGGAGTGTCCGGGCTAGGGGGCGGCTACACCTTC.

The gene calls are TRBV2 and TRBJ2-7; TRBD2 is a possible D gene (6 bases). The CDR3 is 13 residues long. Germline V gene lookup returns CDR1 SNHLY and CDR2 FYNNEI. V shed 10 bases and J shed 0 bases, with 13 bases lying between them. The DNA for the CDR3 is TGTGCCACTAGGGACGGGAGCTCCTACGAGCAGTACTTC. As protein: CATRDGSSYEQYF.

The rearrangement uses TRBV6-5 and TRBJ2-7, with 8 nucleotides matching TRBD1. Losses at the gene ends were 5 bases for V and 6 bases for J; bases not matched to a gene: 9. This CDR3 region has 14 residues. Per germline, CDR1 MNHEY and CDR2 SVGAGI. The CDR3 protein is CASSTGTGRGEQYF. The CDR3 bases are TGTGCCAGCAGTACCGGGACAGGACGTGGCGAGCAGTACTTC.